The rows below give T cell receptor beta chains drawn from one sample of a study of cytomegalovirus exposure and HLA in healthy donors. The data were produced by immunoSEQ multiplex PCR, yet TCRdb's version contains in-frame clones alone and is incomplete. The sample has around 160,000 clones, approximately 77% seen once. The sample was PBMCs. These receptors were taken from a male donor in good health and CMV-seropositive. Both conserved end residues are part of each CDR3. Fields, in order: V gene, J gene, D gene, clone size, CDR3 DNA, CDR3 protein. D genes are given only for firm matches. Where a row states a size, it is once, few, many or the class of an expanded clone; other rows omit it.

TRBV9	TRBJ2-2	TRBD1	-	TGTGCCAGCAGCGTACAGGGGGCCGGGGAGCTGTTTTTT	CASSVQGAGELFF
TRBV7-2	TRBJ2-3	TRBD1	-	TGTGCCAGCAGCAAAGGGAGACAGGGGCTCTCTAGCACAGATACGCAGTATTTT	CASSKGRQGLSSTDTQYF
TRBV30	TRBJ2-1	-	few	TGTGCCTGGAGTGTTGGCGGTGCTGAGCAGTTCTTC	CAWSVGGAEQFF
TRBV15	TRBJ1-3	-	-	TGTGCCACCAGCAGAGATTTGCTATCTGGAAACACCATATATTTT	CATSRDLLSGNTIYF
TRBV7-9	TRBJ1-1	TRBD1	-	TGTGCCAGCAGCTTAGGGACAGGGGATATGAACACTGAAGCTTTCTTT	CASSLGTGDMNTEAFF
TRBV6-5	TRBJ1-2	-	-	TGTGCCAGCAGTGAATGGGTGAGGGATGGCTACACCTTC	CASSEWVRDGYTF
TRBV6-1	TRBJ2-5	-	-	TGTGCCAGCAGGGGGGGGCTTGTTGAGACCCAGTACTTC	CASRGGLVETQYF
TRBV5-1	TRBJ2-7	-	few	TGCGCCAGCAGCTCCTCGGCGGGTTACGAGCAGTACTTC	CASSSSAGYEQYF
TRBV5-1	TRBJ2-3	-	-	TGCGCCAGCAGCTTGATACTAGCCGGGGATACGCAGTATTTT	CASSLILAGDTQYF
TRBV5-4	TRBJ2-1	-	once	TGTGCCAGCAGCCGCGGAAGGGGAGAGCAGTTCTTC	CASSRGRGEQFF
TRBV6-1	TRBJ1-2	TRBD1	-	TGTGCCAGCAGCAGGACAGGAGTGGACTATGGCTACACCTTC	CASSRTGVDYGYTF
TRBV19	TRBJ2-1	TRBD1	-	TGTGCCAGTAGTGCTGACAGGGAAGACAATGAGCAGTTCTTC	CASSADREDNEQFF
TRBV27	TRBJ2-7	TRBD1	-	TGTGCCAGCAGTTTAGGGACAGGGGTCTACGAGCAGTACTTC	CASSLGTGVYEQYF
TRBV5-1	TRBJ1-2	-	few	TGCGCCAGCAGCTTGGTTGAGAACTATGGCTACACCTTC	CASSLVENYGYTF
TRBV7-9	TRBJ2-6	TRBD2	once	TGTGCCAGCAGCTTTGGACTAGCGGGGGTGGCTGGGGCCAACGTCCTGACTTTC	CASSFGLAGVAGANVLTF
TRBV30	TRBJ2-3	TRBD1	-	TGTGCCTTACGGACAGGGGGAACGGATACGCAGTATTTT	CALRTGGTDTQYF
TRBV5-4	TRBJ2-3	TRBD2	-	TGTGCCAACGGAGCGGGGGGCACCCAGTCGGATACGCAGTATTTT	CANGAGGTQSDTQYF
TRBV7-2	TRBJ2-1	-	few	TGTGCCAGCAGCGCTAAAGGGGGCGGGGACCGAGGTTGGTTCTTC	CASSAKGGGDRGWFF
TRBV9	TRBJ1-4	-	-	TGTGCCAGCAGCGTAAGCGGCCGGCTTAATGAAAAACTGTTTTTT	CASSVSGRLNEKLFF
TRBV9	TRBJ2-3	TRBD2	-	TGTGCCAGCAGCTCTATAGCGGGGACGAGCACAGATACGCAGTATTTT	CASSSIAGTSTDTQYF
TRBV6-1	TRBJ1-3	-	-	TGTGCCAGCAGTGAAGCCAAGGAGGCAGTCGTCTTCTACATTTTT	CASSEAKEAVVFYIF
TRBV15	TRBJ2-7	TRBD2	-	TGTGCCACCAGCAGGACTAGCGGGGACTACGAGCAGTACTTC	CATSRTSGDYEQYF
TRBV7-9	TRBJ1-1	TRBD1	once	TGTGCCAGCAGCTTAGCGCTGGCAGGGGGCACTGAAGCTTTCTTT	CASSLALAGGTEAFF
TRBV29-1	TRBJ1-5	TRBD1	-	TGCAGCGTTCAGGACAGGAATAGCAATCAGCCCCAGCATTTT	CSVQDRNSNQPQHF
TRBV9	TRBJ2-1	-	-	TGTGCCAGCAGCGTAGTGGCAGATTCCTACAATGAGCAGTTCTTC	CASSVVADSYNEQFF
TRBV9	TRBJ2-3	TRBD2	-	TGTGCCAGCCCCGGACTAGTGGGCGCCACAGATACGCAGTATTTT	CASPGLVGATDTQYF
TRBV5-3	TRBJ1-3	TRBD1	-	TGTGCCAGAAGATTTTCACGGGACAGGGGAAACACCATATATTTT	CARRFSRDRGNTIYF
TRBV12-2	TRBJ2-7	-	-	TGTGCAAGTCGCTCGACCCGGGGCGGACAGGGACCTTCCTACGAGCAGTACTTC	CASRSTRGGQGPSYEQYF
TRBV27	TRBJ1-5	-	-	TGTGCCAGCAGTTTACGCCCGGGGAGGAGCAATCAGCCCCAGCATTTT	CASSLRPGRSNQPQHF
TRBV6-1	TRBJ1-5	-	-	TGTGCCACCGCCCACGTAGCCGGGACTAATCAGCCCCAGCATTTT	CATAHVAGTNQPQHF
TRBV19	TRBJ1-2	TRBD1	-	TGTGCCAGTAGTATAAGAGTCGGGACAGGGGTTCATGGCTACACCTTC	CASSIRVGTGVHGYTF
TRBV6-4	TRBJ2-3	-	-	TGTGCCAGCAGTATGGCCTCCACAGATACGCAGTATTTT	CASSMASTDTQYF
TRBV6-4	TRBJ1-1	-	once	TGTGCCAGCCGGACAGATATGAACAGTGAAGCTTTCTTT	CASRTDMNSEAFF
TRBV27	TRBJ2-1	-	-	TGTGCCAGCAGTCCCGTATTAGGGGGGGCGAATGAGCAGTTCTTC	CASSPVLGGANEQFF
TRBV5-1	TRBJ2-3	TRBD1	-	TGCGCCACGACCCCGTGGGGGACAGGTACAGATACGCAGTATTTT	CATTPWGTGTDTQYF
TRBV19	TRBJ2-1	TRBD1	-	TGTGCCACTTACAGGGACAGGGAGGCGAGTGAGCAGTTCTTC	CATYRDREASEQFF
TRBV9	TRBJ1-1	-	-	TGTGCCAGCAGCGTAGGAAATAGTGTACAGGGCACTGAAGCTTTCTTT	CASSVGNSVQGTEAFF
TRBV4-1	TRBJ2-7	-	once	TGCGCCAGCAGCCATAAACCGAGAGGCCCCGTCGACGAGCAGTACTTC	CASSHKPRGPVDEQYF
TRBV7-8	TRBJ2-7	TRBD2	-	TGTGCCAGCAGCTTGTCCGGGACTAGCGGGGGGTACGAGCAGTACTTC	CASSLSGTSGGYEQYF
TRBV5-1	TRBJ2-2	TRBD1	-	TGCGCCAGCAGCATGGACAGGGCGAACACCGGGGAGCTGTTTTTT	CASSMDRANTGELFF
TRBV9	TRBJ2-7	-	-	TGTGCCAGCAGCCCCCCCCAGCGCCCCTACGAGCAGTACTTC	CASSPPQRPYEQYF
TRBV7-2	TRBJ1-6	-	-	TGTGCCAGCAGCTTTGGCCAGGGTGGAAATTCACCCCTCCACTTT	CASSFGQGGNSPLHF
TRBV5-1	TRBJ2-7	-	-	TGCGCCAGCAGCCGACAGGCGAGCTCCTACGAGCAGTACTTC	CASSRQASSYEQYF
TRBV19	TRBJ1-6	-	once	TGTGCCAGTAACGGACAGCCTTATTCACCCCTCCACTTT	CASNGQPYSPLHF
TRBV7-6	TRBJ1-1	-	-	TGTGCCAGCAGCTTAGCGCGAGAGACTGAAGCTTTCTTT	CASSLARETEAFF
TRBV6-5	TRBJ1-3	-	-	TGTGCCAGCAGTTCGGGGGGAAACACCATATATTTT	CASSSGGNTIYF
TRBV6-6	TRBJ1-2	-	-	TGTGCCAGCAGTCCTGACAGGCATAACTATGGCTACACCTTC	CASSPDRHNYGYTF
TRBV19	TRBJ2-7	TRBD1	-	TGTGCCAGTAGTCATATAGGGACAGTAAACTCCTACGAGCAGTACTTC	CASSHIGTVNSYEQYF
TRBV5-1	TRBJ1-3	-	-	TGCGCCAGCAGCTTGCGGGATCCTGGAAACACCATATATTTT	CASSLRDPGNTIYF
TRBV7-9	TRBJ2-7	TRBD1	-	TGTGCCAGCAGCCCATGGGACAGGGGAATATACGAGCAGTACTTC	CASSPWDRGIYEQYF
TRBV2	TRBJ1-2	-	-	TGTGCCAGCAGTGAACAAGAGAGTCAGGGTCCCTATGGCTACACCTTC	CASSEQESQGPYGYTF
TRBV15	TRBJ1-4	TRBD1	-	TGTGCCACCAGCAGAGCCCGACAGGGGGCTGAGCATGAAAAACTGTTTTTT	CATSRARQGAEHEKLFF
TRBV30	TRBJ1-5	-	-	TGTGCCTGGAGTAGGGGTTCTGGCAATCAGCCCCAGCATTTT	CAWSRGSGNQPQHF
TRBV6-1	TRBJ2-5	TRBD2	-	TGTGCCAGCAGAAGGACTAGCGGGGGAGAAGAGACCCAGTACTTC	CASRRTSGGEETQYF
TRBV10-1	TRBJ2-3	-	-	TGCGCCAGCAGTGAGTCGCGGGGTGGGGGCACAGATACGCAGTATTTT	CASSESRGGGTDTQYF
TRBV30	TRBJ2-7	TRBD2	-	TGTGCCTGGAGTGTACTGGCGGGGGTTGGGGAGCAGTACTTC	CAWSVLAGVGEQYF
TRBV4-1	TRBJ2-7	-	-	TGCGCCAGCAGCCAAAACGGTTTGGGCCTCTACGAGCAGTACTTC	CASSQNGLGLYEQYF
TRBV7-2	TRBJ2-3	TRBD2	-	TGTGCCAGCAGGTCGGGAGGCTCCGGACAATTCGATACGCAGTATTTT	CASRSGGSGQFDTQYF
TRBV27	TRBJ1-2	-	-	TGTGCCAGCAGACCGGGGGGCTATGGCTACACCTTC	CASRPGGYGYTF
TRBV30	TRBJ2-1	-	-	TGTGCCTGGAGTGATCGGGGATTGGGCGAGCAGTTCTTC	CAWSDRGLGEQFF